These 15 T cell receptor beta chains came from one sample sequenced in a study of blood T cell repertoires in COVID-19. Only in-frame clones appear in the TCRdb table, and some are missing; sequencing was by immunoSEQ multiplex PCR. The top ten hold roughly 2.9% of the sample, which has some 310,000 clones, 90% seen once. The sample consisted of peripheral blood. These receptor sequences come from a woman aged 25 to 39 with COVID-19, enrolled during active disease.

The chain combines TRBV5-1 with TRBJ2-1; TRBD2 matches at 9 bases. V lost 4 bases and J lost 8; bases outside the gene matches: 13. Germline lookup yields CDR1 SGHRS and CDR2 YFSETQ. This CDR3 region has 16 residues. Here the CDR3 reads CASSTPGLASDDEQFF. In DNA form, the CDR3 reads TGCGCCAGCAGCACACCGGGACTAGCCTCAGACGATGAGCAGTTCTTC.

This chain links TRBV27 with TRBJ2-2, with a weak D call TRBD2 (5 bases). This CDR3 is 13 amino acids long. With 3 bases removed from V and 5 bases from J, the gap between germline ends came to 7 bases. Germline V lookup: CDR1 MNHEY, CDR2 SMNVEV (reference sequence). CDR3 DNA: TGTGCCAGCAGTTTTGGCGGGACCGGGGAGCTGTTTTTT. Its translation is CASSFGGTGELFF.

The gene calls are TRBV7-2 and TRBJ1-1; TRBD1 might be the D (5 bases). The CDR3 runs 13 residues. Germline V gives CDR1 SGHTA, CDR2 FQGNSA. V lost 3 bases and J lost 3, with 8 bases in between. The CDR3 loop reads CASSFGRDTEAFF. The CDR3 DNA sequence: TGTGCCAGCAGCTTCGGCAGGGACACTGAAGCTTTCTTT.

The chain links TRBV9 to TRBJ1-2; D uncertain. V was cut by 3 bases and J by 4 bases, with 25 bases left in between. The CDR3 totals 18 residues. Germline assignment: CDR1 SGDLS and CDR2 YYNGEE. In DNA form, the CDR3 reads TGTGCCAGCAGCGCAACCGATACTCTGGAGGGTAGAAGCTATGGCTACACCTTC. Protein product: CASSATDTLEGRSYGYTF.

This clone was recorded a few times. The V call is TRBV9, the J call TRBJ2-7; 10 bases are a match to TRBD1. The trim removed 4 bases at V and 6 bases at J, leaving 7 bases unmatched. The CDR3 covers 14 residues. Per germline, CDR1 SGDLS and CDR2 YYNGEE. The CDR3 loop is CASSPSGTGVEQYF. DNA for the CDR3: TGTGCCAGCAGCCCATCCGGGACAGGGGTCGAGCAGTACTTC.

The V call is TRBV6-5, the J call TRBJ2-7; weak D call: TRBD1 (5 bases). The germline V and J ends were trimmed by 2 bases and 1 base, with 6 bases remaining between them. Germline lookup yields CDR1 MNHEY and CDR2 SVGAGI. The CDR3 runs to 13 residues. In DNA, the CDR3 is TGTGCCAGCAGTTACAGGGGATCCTACGAGCAGTACTTC. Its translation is CASSYRGSYEQYF.

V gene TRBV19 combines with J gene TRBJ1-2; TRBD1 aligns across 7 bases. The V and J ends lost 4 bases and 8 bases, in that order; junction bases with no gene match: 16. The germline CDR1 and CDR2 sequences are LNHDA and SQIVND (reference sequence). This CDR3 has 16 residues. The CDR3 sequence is CASSSISTRQGRGYTF. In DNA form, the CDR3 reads TGTGCCAGTAGTAGCATCAGTACCCGACAGGGCCGGGGCTACACCTTC.

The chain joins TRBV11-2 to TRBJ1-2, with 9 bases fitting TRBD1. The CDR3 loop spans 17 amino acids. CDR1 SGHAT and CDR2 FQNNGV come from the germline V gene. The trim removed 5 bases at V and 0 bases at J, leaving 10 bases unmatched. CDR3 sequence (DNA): TGTGCCAGCAGCCCGGACGGGACAGGGAGGACTAACTATGGCTACACCTTC. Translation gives CASSPDGTGRTNYGYTF.

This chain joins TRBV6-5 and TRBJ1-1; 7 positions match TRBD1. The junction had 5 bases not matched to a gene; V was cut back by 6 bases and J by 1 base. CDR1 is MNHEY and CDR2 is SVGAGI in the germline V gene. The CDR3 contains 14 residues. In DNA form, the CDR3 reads TGTGCCAGCAGGGGACAGTTTAAGAACACTGAAGCTTTCTTT. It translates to CASRGQFKNTEAFF.

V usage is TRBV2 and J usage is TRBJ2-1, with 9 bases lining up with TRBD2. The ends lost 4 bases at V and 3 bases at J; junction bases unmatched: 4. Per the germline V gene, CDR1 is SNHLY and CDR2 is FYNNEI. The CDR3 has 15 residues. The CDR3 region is CASSGGTSLYNEQFF. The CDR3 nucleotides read TGTGCCAGCAGTGGGGGGACTAGCCTCTACAATGAGCAGTTCTTC.

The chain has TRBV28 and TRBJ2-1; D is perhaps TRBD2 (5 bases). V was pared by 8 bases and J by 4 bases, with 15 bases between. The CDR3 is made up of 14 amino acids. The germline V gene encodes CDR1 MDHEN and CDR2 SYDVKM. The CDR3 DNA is TGTGCCAGCTCGGCTGGACTCGCATACAATGAGCAGTTCTTC. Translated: CASSAGLAYNEQFF.

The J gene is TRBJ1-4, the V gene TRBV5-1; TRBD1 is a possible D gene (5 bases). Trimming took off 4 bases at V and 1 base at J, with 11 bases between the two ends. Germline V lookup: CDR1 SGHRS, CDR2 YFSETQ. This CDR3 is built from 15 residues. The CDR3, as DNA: TGCGCCAGCAGCGCGACGGGGGTAACTAATGAAAAACTGTTTTTT. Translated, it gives CASSATGVTNEKLFF.

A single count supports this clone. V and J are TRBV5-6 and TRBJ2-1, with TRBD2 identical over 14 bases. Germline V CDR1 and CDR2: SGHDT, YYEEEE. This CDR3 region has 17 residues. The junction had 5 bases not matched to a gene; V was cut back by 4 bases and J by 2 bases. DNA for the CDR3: TGTGCCAGCAGCGTGGGACTAGCGGGGGAGACCTACAATGAGCAGTTCTTC. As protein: CASSVGLAGETYNEQFF.

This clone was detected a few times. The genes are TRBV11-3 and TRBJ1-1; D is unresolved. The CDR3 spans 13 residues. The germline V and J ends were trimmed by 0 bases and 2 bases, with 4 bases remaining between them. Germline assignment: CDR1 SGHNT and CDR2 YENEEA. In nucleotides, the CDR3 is TGTGCCAGCAGCTTAGAGGCAAACACTGAAGCTTTCTTT. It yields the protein CASSLEANTEAFF.

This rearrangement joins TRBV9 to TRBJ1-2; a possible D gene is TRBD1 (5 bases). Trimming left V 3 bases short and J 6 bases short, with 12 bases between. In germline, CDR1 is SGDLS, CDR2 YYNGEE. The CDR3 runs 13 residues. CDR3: CASSGQRTDGYTF. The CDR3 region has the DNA TGTGCCAGCAGCGGACAGAGGACGGATGGCTACACCTTC.